One and the same sample provided the 27 T cell receptor beta chains below, sequenced in a study of regulatory T cells in long-lasting Graves disease. Time point noted: newly diagnosed GD, antithyroid drugs for less than 3 months. From RNA extracted from PBMCs, the TCR library was made. Arm-PCR of CDR3 regions and iRepertoire HTBI primers were the basis on which TCR beta libraries were built. TCRdb processed the multiplex PCR reads anew with MiXCR; each CDR3 protein has one entry. Here the sample spans roughly 560,000 distinct CDR3 sequences, more than 15% being singletons. This sample also belongs to another study, concerning T cells in Graves' hyperthyroidism and ophthalmopathy.

Here the sequenced sample was peripheral blood mononuclear cells (PBMCs), taken at new diagnosis, from a patient treated with antithyroid drugs. The receptors originated from a woman aged 40 to 65 with Graves disease.

This clonotype has just one count. A much larger clonotype is one base distant, so this may be a read error. The rearrangement uses TRBV6-2 or TRBV6-3 and TRBJ2-5; either TRBD1 or TRBD2 may fit D (5 bases each). V was shortened by 5 bases and J by 3 bases, with 16 bases between the two germline ends. Germline V gene data show CDR1 as MNHEY and CDR2 as SVGEGT. This CDR3 has 15 residues. The CDR3 DNA follows: TGTGCCAGCAGTGCTACCGGGGCAGACGAAGAGACCCAGTACTTC. It is translated as CASSATGADEETQYF.

The chain recombines TRBV4-1 with TRBJ2-1, with D uncertain. CDR1 and CDR2 (germline): MGHRA, YSYEKL. The V gene lost 6 bases and the J gene lost 0 bases, with 12 bases spanning the gap. CDR3 length: 15 amino acids. CDR3: CASSHFASSYNEQFF. The CDR3 DNA sequence: TGCGCCAGCAGTCACTTTGCCAGCTCCTACAATGAGCAGTTCTTC.

This clonotype was counted between two and nine times. The chain recombines TRBV28 with TRBJ1-3; D is possibly TRBD1 (5 bases). Germline assignment: CDR1 MDHEN and CDR2 SYDVKM. V was cut by 4 bases and J by 0 bases, with 10 bases left in between. The length of the CDR3 is 15 residues. The CDR3 here is CASSSDSYSGNTIYF. The CDR3 DNA reads TGTGCCAGCAGTTCCGACAGTTACTCTGGAAACACCATATATTTT.

This clonotype was counted between two and nine times. This sequence joins TRBV29-1 and TRBJ2-2, with D perhaps matching TRBD2 (5 bases). V was trimmed by 8 bases and J by 4 bases, leaving 11 bases between them. The CDR3 runs 12 residues. Germline V gene data show CDR1 as SQVTM and CDR2 as ANQGSEA. The CDR3 here is CSTGEGTGELFF. CDR3 nucleotides: TGCAGCACCGGGGAAGGCACCGGGGAGCTGTTTTTT.

This clonotype showed up many times. This sequence joins TRBV7-8 and TRBJ2-3; TRBD1 matches at 9 bases. The germline V gene encodes CDR1 SGHVS and CDR2 FQNEAQ. V trimming: 3 bases; J trimming: 1 base; junction bases outside the gene matches: 2. The CDR3 totals 15 residues. CDR3 amino acids: CASSFRDRGTDTQYF. For the CDR3, the DNA is TGTGCCAGCAGCTTCCGGGACAGGGGCACAGATACGCAGTATTTT.

This clonotype was seen ten or more times. J is TRBJ2-1 and V is TRBV28, with unresolved D. The CDR3 totals 12 residues. Trimming cost V 1 base and J 5 bases, with 3 bases left between them. Germline values: CDR1 MDHEN, CDR2 SYDVKM. The CDR3 bases are TGTGCCAGCAGTTTATTAAACAATGAGCAGTTCTTC. This translates into CASSLLNNEQFF.

This clonotype was detected only a few times. The chain has TRBV19 and TRBJ1-2; perhaps TRBD1 as D (5 bases). V gave up 7 bases and J gave up 5 bases, with 20 bases separating them. CDR1 and CDR2 (germline): LNHDA, SQIVND (reference sequence). CDR3 length equals 15 residues. The DNA for the CDR3 is TGTGCCAGTAAGGGTTTAATAGGGGCCGAATATGGCTACACCTTC. Its protein is CASKGLIGAEYGYTF. The complete variable domain, with remaining parts taken from reference TRBV19 and TRBJ1-2, reads DGGITQSPKYLFRKEGQNVTLSCEQNLNHDAMYWYRQDPGQGLRLIYYSQIVNDFQKGDIAEGYSVSREKKESFPLTVTSAQKNPTAFYLCASKGLIGAEYGYTFGSGTRLTVV.

This sequence joins TRBV5-6 and TRBJ2-1, with 10 bases aligning to TRBD2. The CDR3 has 15 residues. Losses at the gene ends were 6 bases for V and 9 bases for J; bases not matched to a gene: 12. CDR1 SGHDT and CDR2 YYEEEE come from the germline V gene. This CDR3 reads CASILPGTSESEQFF. CDR3 coding DNA: TGTGCCAGCATCCTTCCCGGGACTAGCGAGAGTGAGCAGTTCTTC.

This clonotype was seen repeatedly, ten times or more. The gene calls are TRBV7-6 and TRBJ2-1; 12 bases line up with TRBD2. The CDR3 covers 15 residues. J was trimmed by 5 bases and V by 5 bases; bases with no gene match: 4. Germline V gene data show CDR1 as SGHVS and CDR2 as FNYEAQ. CDR3 sequence: CASSQLAGGHNEQFF. The CDR3 nucleotides are TGTGCCAGCAGCCAACTAGCGGGGGGCCACAATGAGCAGTTCTTC.

This clonotype has at least ten counts. The V call is TRBV7-8, the J call TRBJ2-7; 10 nucleotides agree with TRBD2. This CDR3 has 13 amino acids. In germline, CDR1 is SGHVS, CDR2 FQNEAQ. J lost 0 bases, V lost 9 bases, and 2 bases had no gene match. The CDR3 reads CASRLAGSYEQYF. In DNA form, the CDR3 reads TGTGCCAGTAGACTAGCGGGCTCCTACGAGCAGTACTTC.

The chain recombines TRBV19 with TRBJ2-7; the D call may be TRBD1 or TRBD2 (5 bases each). The ends were cut back, 5 bases at V and 2 bases at J, with 13 bases in the middle. This CDR3 spans 14 amino acids. Germline CDR1 LNHDA, CDR2 SQIVND (reference sequence). Here the CDR3 reads CASSPGTSTYEQYF. The CDR3 DNA is TGTGCCAGTAGTCCGGGGACGTCTACCTACGAGCAGTACTTC.

This clonotype turned up a few times. As DNA, the CDR3 is TGTGCCAGTAGTGCAGCCCTGGGACAGGGGAACTATGGCTACACCTTC. Amino acid sequence: CASSAALGQGNYGYTF. V gene TRBV19 combines with J gene TRBJ1-2, with 10 nucleotides matching TRBD1. Germline V gene sequence: CDR1 LNHDA, CDR2 SQIVND (reference sequence). CDR3 length: 16 residues. With V trimmed by 5 bases and J by 2 bases, 8 bases remained unmatched.

This clonotype was found many times. The gene calls are TRBV2 and TRBJ1-2, with D perhaps matching TRBD1 (6 bases). CDR1 and CDR2 from the germline V gene are SNHLY and FYNNEI. The CDR3 runs 14 residues. V gave up 6 bases and J gave up 8 bases, with 19 bases separating them. The CDR3 region is CASSKNRGGSGYTF. CDR3 in DNA: TGTGCCAGCAGCAAGAATCGGGGGGGCTCGGGCTACACCTTC.

To note about this clonotype: A clone one base away is much larger, so this may be a read error. The gene calls are TRBV30 and TRBJ1-1; D unclear. With 4 bases removed from V and 0 bases from J, the gap between germline ends came to 3 bases. Germline V gene data show CDR1 as GTSNPN and CDR2 as SVGIG (reference sequence). This CDR3 is built from 11 residues. The CDR3 coding sequence is TGTGCCTGGAATTTGAACACTGAAGCTTTCTTT. Its protein is CAWNLNTEAFF. Full variable domain (remainder filled in from reference TRBV30 and TRBJ1-1): SQTIHQWPATLVQPVGSPLSLECTVEGTSNPNLYWYRQAAGRGLQLLFYSVGIGQISSEVPQNLSASRPQDRQFILSSKKLLLSDSGFYLCAWNLNTEAFFGQGTRLTVV.

The chain joins TRBV15 to TRBJ2-2; D not certain. Trimming cost V 8 bases and J 2 bases, with 9 bases left between them. Germline CDR1 is LNHNV and CDR2 is YYDKDF (reference sequence). This CDR3 spans 13 amino acids. DNA of the CDR3: TGTGCCACCGCGTGGGATAACACCGGGGAGCTGTTTTTT. It specifies CATAWDNTGELFF.

This clonotype has ten or more counts. The chain recombines TRBV3-1 with TRBJ2-7; D may be TRBD1 (8 bases). The CDR3 consists of 16 residues. Germline V gives CDR1 LGHDT, CDR2 YNNKEL (reference sequence). V dropped 3 bases and J dropped 4 bases, with 19 bases sitting between them. DNA of the CDR3: TGTGCCAGCAGCCATGGGGGGGACAGGACCTCTTACGAGCAGTACTTC. Translation: CASSHGGDRTSYEQYF.

This clonotype has only a few counts. The chain couples TRBV29-1 to TRBJ2-1; D gene unclear. Germline CDR1 and CDR2: SQVTM and ANQGSEA. Trimming took 0 bases from V and 3 from J, leaving 6 bases between them. This CDR3 region has 13 residues. CDR3 loop: CSVEDRVYNEQFF. The CDR3 DNA reads TGCAGCGTTGAAGATAGGGTCTACAATGAGCAGTTCTTC.

Ten or more counts support this clonotype. The rearrangement links TRBV6-2 or TRBV6-3 to TRBJ2-1; D might be TRBD2 (7 bases). This CDR3 has 15 amino acids. Trimming removed 5 bases at V and 6 bases at J, with 17 bases between. Looked up from germline, CDR1 is MNHEY and CDR2 is SVGEGT. CDR3 in DNA: TGTGCCAGCAGTCCCGCCGGGGGGCGAACCAATGAGCAGTTCTTC. Translating gives CASSPAGGRTNEQFF.

Ten or more counts support this clonotype. This rearrangement joins TRBV12-3 or TRBV12-4 to TRBJ2-7, with D hard to call. The CDR3 extends over 13 amino acids. The germline V and J ends were trimmed by 5 bases and 2 bases, with 10 bases remaining between them. CDR3 loop: CASSHRGAYEQYF. DNA of the CDR3: TGTGCCAGCAGTCACCGTGGGGCCTACGAGCAGTACTTC.

The chain has TRBV5-4 and TRBJ2-7, with D perhaps being TRBD1 or TRBD2 (5 bases each). V lost 1 base to trimming and J lost 5 bases, with 10 bases between them. CDR3 size: 13 residues. CDR1 SGHNT and CDR2 YYREEE come from the germline V gene (reference sequence). DNA for the CDR3: TGTGCCAGCAGCTTGTGGGGGATCGACGAGCAGTACTTC. Its protein is CASSLWGIDEQYF.

Points on this clonotype: Since a much larger clone is just one base distant, this may be a read error. The rearrangement joins TRBV3-1 to TRBJ2-3, with 11 bases aligning to TRBD2. Germline V gene data show CDR1 as LGHDT and CDR2 as YNNKEL (reference sequence). CDR3 length: 16 residues. The ends lost 4 bases at V and 0 bases at J; junction bases unmatched: 3. CDR3 region: CASSLSGGVSTDTQYF. CDR3 sequence (DNA): TGTGCCAGCAGCCTTAGCGGGGGGGTCAGCACAGATACGCAGTATTTT.

This clonotype occurred a few times. CDR3 bases: TGTGCCAGCAGCGTCAGCATTTATAGCAATCAGCCCCAGCATTTT. This encodes CASSVSIYSNQPQHF. The V and J genes are TRBV7-2 and TRBJ1-5; D unresolved. The ends were cut back, 5 bases at V and 0 bases at J, with 11 bases in the middle. Germline CDR1 reads SGHTA; CDR2 reads FQGNSA. This CDR3 comprises 15 residues.

The V and J genes are TRBV2 and TRBJ1-6; TRBD1 agrees at 9 bases. CDR1 SNHLY and CDR2 FYNNEI come from the germline V gene. CDR3 length: 17 amino acids. Trimming removed 0 bases from V and 5 bases from J; junction bases left unmatched: 5. CDR3 sequence: CASSEAINRGHNSPLHF. The CDR3 bases are TGTGCCAGCAGTGAAGCTATCAACAGGGGGCATAATTCACCCCTCCACTTT.

This clonotype was detected a few times. The chain joins TRBV5-1 to TRBJ1-3, with 8 nucleotides matching TRBD1. The germline CDR1 and CDR2 sequences are SGHRS and YFSETQ. The trim removed 3 bases at V and 4 bases at J, leaving 9 bases unmatched. This CDR3 region has 16 residues. The DNA of the CDR3 is TGCGCCAGCAGCTCAGGGACAGGATTGAACGGAAACACCATATATTTT. Translating gives CASSSGTGLNGNTIYF.

This clonotype has a count of ten or more. The chain links TRBV3-1 to TRBJ2-4, with D tentatively TRBD2 (6 bases). The germline V gene encodes CDR1 LGHDT and CDR2 YNNKEL (reference sequence). CDR3 length: 15 amino acids. Trimming left V 7 bases short and J 2 bases short, with 15 bases between. The CDR3 nucleotides read TGTGCCAGCAACCCAGGAGGGGTCACCAAAAACATTCAGTACTTC. As protein: CASNPGGVTKNIQYF.

In its sample, this clonotype was seen many times. This rearrangement joins TRBV7-9 to TRBJ2-3; 7 bases agree with TRBD2. Losses at the gene ends were 1 base for V and 0 bases for J; bases not matched to a gene: 4. Germline V CDR1 and CDR2: SEHNR, FQNEAQ (reference sequence). The CDR3 contains 16 residues. CDR3 loop: CASSLELAKSTDTQYF. The CDR3 coding sequence is TGTGCCAGCAGCTTAGAACTAGCGAAAAGCACAGATACGCAGTATTTT.

The J gene is TRBJ1-2, the V gene TRBV6-1; a weak D match, TRBD1 (5 bases). V was cut by 7 bases and J by 5 bases, with 17 bases left in between. Germline V gene data show CDR1 as MNHNS and CDR2 as SASEGT. This CDR3 comprises 14 residues. The CDR3 reads CASTPGFGGYGYTF. The CDR3 DNA is TGTGCCAGCACCCCGGGGTTTGGGGGATATGGCTACACCTTC.